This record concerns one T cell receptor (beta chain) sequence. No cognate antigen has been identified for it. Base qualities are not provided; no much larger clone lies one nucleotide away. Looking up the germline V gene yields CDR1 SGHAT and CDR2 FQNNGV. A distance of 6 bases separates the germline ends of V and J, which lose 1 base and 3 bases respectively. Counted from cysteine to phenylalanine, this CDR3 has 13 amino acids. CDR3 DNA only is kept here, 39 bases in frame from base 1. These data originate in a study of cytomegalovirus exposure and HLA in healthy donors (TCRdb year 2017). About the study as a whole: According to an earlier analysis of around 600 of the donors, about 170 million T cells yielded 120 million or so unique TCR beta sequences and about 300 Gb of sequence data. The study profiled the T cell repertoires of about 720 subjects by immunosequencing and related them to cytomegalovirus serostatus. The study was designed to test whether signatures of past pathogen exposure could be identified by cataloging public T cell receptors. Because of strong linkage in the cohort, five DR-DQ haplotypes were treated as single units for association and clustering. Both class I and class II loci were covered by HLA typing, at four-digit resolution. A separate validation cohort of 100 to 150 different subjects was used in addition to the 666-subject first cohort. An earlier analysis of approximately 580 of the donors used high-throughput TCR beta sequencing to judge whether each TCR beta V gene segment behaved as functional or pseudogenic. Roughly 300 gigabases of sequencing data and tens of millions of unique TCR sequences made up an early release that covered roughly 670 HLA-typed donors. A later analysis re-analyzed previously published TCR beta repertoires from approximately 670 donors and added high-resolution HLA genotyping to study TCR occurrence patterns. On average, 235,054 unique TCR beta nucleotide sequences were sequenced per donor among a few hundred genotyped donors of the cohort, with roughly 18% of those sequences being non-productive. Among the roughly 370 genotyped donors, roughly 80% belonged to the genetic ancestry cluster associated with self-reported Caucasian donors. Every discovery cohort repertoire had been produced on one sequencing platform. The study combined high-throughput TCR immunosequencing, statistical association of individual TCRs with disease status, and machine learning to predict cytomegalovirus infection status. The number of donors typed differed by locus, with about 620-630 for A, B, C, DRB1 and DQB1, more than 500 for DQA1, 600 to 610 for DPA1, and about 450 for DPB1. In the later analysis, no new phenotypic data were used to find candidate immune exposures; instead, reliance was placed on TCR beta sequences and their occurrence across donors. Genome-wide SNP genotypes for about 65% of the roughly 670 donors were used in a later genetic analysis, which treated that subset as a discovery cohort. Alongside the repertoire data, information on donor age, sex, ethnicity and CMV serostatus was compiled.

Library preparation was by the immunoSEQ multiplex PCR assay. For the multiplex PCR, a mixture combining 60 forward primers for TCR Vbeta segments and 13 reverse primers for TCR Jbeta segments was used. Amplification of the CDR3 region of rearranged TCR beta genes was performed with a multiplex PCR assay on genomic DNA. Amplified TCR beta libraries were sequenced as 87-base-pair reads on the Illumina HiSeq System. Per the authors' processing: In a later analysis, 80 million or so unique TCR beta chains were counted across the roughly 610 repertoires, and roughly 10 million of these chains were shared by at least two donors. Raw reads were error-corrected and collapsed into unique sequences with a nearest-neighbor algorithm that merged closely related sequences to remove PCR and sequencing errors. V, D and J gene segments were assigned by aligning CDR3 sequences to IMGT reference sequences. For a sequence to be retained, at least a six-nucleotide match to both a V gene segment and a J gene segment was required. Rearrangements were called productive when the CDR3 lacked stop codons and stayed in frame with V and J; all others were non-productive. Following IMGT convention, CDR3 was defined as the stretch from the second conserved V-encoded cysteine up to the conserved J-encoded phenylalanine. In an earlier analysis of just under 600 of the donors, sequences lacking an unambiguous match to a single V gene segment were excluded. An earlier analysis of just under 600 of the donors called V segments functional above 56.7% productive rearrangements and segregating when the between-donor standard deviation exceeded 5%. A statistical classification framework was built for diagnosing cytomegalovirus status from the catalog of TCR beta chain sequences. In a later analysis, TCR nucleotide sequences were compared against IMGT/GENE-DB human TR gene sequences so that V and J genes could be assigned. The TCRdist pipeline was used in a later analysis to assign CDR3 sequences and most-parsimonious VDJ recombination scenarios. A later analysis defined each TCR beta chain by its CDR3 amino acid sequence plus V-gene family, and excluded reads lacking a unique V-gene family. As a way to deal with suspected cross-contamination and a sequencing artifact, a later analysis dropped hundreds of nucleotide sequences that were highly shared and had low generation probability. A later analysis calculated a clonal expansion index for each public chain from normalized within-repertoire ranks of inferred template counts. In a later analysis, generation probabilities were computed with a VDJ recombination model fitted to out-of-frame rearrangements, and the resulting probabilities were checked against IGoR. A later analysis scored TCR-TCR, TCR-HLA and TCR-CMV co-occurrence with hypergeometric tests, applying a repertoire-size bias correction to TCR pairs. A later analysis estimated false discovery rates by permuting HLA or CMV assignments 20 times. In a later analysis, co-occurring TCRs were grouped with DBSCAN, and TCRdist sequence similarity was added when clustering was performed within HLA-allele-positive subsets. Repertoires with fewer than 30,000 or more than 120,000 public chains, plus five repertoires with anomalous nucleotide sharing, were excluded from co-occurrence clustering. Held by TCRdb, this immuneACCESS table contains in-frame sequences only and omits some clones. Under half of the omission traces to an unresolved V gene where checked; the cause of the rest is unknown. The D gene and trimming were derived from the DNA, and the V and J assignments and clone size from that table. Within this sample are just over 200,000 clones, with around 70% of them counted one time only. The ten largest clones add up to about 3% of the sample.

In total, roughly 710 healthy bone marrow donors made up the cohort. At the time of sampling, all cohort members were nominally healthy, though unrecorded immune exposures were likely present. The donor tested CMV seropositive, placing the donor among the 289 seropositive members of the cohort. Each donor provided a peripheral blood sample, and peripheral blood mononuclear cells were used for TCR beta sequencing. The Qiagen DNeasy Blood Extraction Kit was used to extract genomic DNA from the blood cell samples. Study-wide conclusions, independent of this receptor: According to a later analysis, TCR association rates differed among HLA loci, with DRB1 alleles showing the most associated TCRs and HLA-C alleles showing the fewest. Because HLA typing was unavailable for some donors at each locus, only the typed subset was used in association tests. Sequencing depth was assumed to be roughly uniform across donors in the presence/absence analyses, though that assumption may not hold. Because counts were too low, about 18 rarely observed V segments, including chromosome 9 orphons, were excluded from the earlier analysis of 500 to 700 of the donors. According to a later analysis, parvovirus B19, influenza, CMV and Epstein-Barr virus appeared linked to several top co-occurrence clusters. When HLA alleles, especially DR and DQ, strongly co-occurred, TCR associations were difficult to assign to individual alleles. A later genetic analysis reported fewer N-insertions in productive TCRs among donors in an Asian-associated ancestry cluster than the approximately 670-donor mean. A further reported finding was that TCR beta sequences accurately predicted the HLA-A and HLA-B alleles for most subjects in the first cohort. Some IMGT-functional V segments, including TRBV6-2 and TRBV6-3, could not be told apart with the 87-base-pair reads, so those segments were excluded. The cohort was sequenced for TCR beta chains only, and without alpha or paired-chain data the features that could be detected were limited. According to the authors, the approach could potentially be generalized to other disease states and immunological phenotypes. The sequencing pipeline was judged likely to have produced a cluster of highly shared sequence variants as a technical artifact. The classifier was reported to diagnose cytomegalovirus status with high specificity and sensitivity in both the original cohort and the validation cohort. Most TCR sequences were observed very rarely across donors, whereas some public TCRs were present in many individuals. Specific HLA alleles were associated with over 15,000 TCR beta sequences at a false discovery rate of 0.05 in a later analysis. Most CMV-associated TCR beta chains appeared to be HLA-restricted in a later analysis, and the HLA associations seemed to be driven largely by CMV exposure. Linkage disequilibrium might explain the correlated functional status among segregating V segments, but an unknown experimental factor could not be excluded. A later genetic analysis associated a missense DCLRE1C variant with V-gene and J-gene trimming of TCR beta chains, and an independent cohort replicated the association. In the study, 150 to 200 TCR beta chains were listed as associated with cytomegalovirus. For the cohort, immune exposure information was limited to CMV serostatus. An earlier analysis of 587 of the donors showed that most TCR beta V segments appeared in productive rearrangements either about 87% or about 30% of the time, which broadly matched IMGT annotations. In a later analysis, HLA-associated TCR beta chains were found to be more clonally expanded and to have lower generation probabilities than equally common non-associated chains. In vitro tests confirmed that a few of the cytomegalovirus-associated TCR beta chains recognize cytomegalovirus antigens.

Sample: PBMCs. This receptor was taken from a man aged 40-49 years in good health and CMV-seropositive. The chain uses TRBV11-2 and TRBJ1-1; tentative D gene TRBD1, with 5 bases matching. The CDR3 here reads CASSLVGDTEAFF. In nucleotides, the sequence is TGTGCCAGCAGCTTAGTAGGGGACACTGAAGCTTTCTTT.